This T cell receptor (beta chain) appears in the sequencing data of a study of blood T cell repertoires in COVID-19. As for the study in general: Spain, Italy and the United States supplied samples that represented acute and convalescent COVID-19. From T cells, B-cell-depleted T cells, or PBMCs came the material, which was cDNA or gDNA.

Methods used by the authors: Cell counts per sample came from amplifying reference gene primers. Generated by immunoSEQ multiplex PCR, the TCRdb table keeps only in-frame clones and is missing some. The V and J calls and clone size were taken over from that table, and D and trimming were inferred from the DNA. The profile shows 140,000 to 150,000 clones, roughly 88% of them singletons. A few counts support this clone. Germline V gene lookup returns CDR1 SGHTS and CDR2 YDEGEE. V was pared by 1 base and J by 4 bases, with 6 bases between. The CDR3 is made up of 13 amino acids. The V call is TRBV5-8, the J call TRBJ2-1, with D unresolved. The source material was peripheral blood. The clonotype comes from a man aged 60 to 75 with active or convalescent COVID-19. This CDR3 reads CASSLSQYNEQFF. In nucleotides, the CDR3 is TGTGCCAGCAGCTTGTCACAGTACAATGAGCAGTTCTTC.